This T cell receptor (beta chain) originates from a study of T cell responses to AZD1222 COVID-19 vaccine. Study-level results: At baseline, just a handful of AZD1222 recipients tested seropositive.

Sequencing was performed with immunoSEQ multiplex PCR; in TCRdb, only in-frame clones are kept and a portion is missing. The sample gives approximately 130,000 clones, 93% of which show up once; under 3.5% is in the top ten. This CDR3 spans 14 amino acids. CDR1 and CDR2 from the germline V gene are SGHVS and FNYEAQ. V gave up 3 bases and J gave up 8 bases, with 13 bases separating them. Remarks on this clone: Its antigen is as yet unknown.

The chain joins TRBV7-6 to TRBJ1-4; perhaps TRBD1 as D (5 bases). Material: peripheral blood, obtained on day 0 of AZD1222 vaccination. This TCR was sampled from an adult in good health. The CDR3 bases are TGTGCCAGCAGCTTCGGTGGTCCAGGGGAAAAACTGTTTTTT. It codes for CASSFGGPGEKLFF.